This TCR beta chain was observed in a study of CD8 T cells in ankylosing spondylitis. Whole-study results and caveats: Reports of some motif variants in reactive arthritis synovial fluid and blood predate this one. Blood of patients with ankylosing spondylitis appeared to be characterized by a TCR beta motif of several highly homologous variants. From matched ankylosing spondylitis synovial fluid, disease-linked clones were reportedly recovered at significantly enriched levels. Disease-linked clones proved CD8+ and comparatively uncommon in peripheral blood.

Germline CDR1 reads MNHNS; CDR2 reads SASEGT. Germline trimming cut 6 bases from V and 4 bases from J; bases unmatched to any gene: 16. The CDR3 sequence is 17 residues long. This clonotype was counted many times. Its antigen remains unknown. From the 5' RACE reads, TCRdb called clonotypes with MiXCR, one entry per CDR3 protein. This sample has tens of thousands of distinct CDR3 sequences, with under 5.5% found just once. This sequence joins TRBV6-1 and TRBJ1-1, with 8 bases aligning to TRBD1. Specimen: blood, either unsorted or a sorted T cell fraction (not recorded which). The sequence derives from a male donor with ankylosing spondylitis or in good health (not recorded which). The CDR3 spells CASRGSPGGASRTEAFF. Here the CDR3 DNA reads TGTGCCAGCAGGGGGTCCCCAGGGGGCGCGAGTCGCACTGAAGCTTTCTTT.